A single sample is the source of the 2 T cell receptor beta chains below, sequenced in a study of blood T cell repertoires in COVID-19. The repertoire was sequenced with immunoSEQ multiplex PCR; TCRdb's copy has only in-frame clones and lacks some. This table holds about 290,000 clones, roughly 89% found once. The sequenced sample consisted of peripheral blood. The origin of the receptors is a woman aged 25 to 39 with active or convalescent COVID-19.

V usage is TRBV7-8 and J usage is TRBJ1-3; D is perhaps TRBD1 (5 bases). Trimming removed 0 bases from V and 4 bases from J, with 13 bases in between. In germline, CDR1 is SGHVS, CDR2 FQNEAQ. The CDR3 contains 16 residues. The CDR3 region has the DNA TGTGCCAGCAGCTTAGCGGGGGGGAGGAAAGGAAACACCATATATTTT. As protein: CASSLAGGRKGNTIYF.

The V gene is TRBV30, the J gene TRBJ1-2; TRBD1 matches at 12 bases. The CDR3 sequence is 16 residues long. Germline trimming cut 7 bases from V and 2 bases from J; bases unmatched to any gene: 11. CDR1 and CDR2 (germline): GTSNPN, SVGIG (reference sequence). In DNA, the CDR3 is TGTGCCTCCGAAGAGGGACAGGGGGCCCTAAACTATGGCTACACCTTC. Amino acid sequence: CASEEGQGALNYGYTF.